This T cell receptor beta chain derives from a study of metastatic and nonmetastatic thyroid tumors. Study at large: Repertoire comparison spanned blood and tumor or nodule tissue of malignant and benign thyroid patients. Study-level points and caveats: TCR beta diversity was reportedly significantly higher in malignant thyroid tumors than benign nodules, in blood and tumor.

This clone was recorded many times. Antigen specificity is unknown. Trimming took 3 bases from V and 0 from J, leaving 5 bases between them. Looked up from germline, CDR1 is DFQATT and CDR2 is SNEGSKA (reference sequence). The CDR3 is 13 amino acids. Until they underwent thyroid surgery, no patient had received any treatment. In the authors' methods: The study built a papillary thyroid cancer distant-metastasis classifier from CDR3 differences across clinicopathological groups. Via MiXCR, TCRdb re-called the PCR reads. TCRdb's processing, not the study's, gives the V and J calls here. The table has 34,000 or so clones, around 17% seen once.

The specimen was blood. The chain couples TRBV20-1 to TRBJ1-4; maybe TRBD1 (5 bases). The sequence was collected from a female donor with papillary thyroid cancer or a benign thyroid nodule (not recorded which). Some clones in this sample may be carry-over from other donors' samples. The CDR3 protein is CSASRATNEKLFF. The CDR3 region has the DNA TGCAGTGCTAGCAGGGCAACTAATGAAAAACTGTTTTTT.